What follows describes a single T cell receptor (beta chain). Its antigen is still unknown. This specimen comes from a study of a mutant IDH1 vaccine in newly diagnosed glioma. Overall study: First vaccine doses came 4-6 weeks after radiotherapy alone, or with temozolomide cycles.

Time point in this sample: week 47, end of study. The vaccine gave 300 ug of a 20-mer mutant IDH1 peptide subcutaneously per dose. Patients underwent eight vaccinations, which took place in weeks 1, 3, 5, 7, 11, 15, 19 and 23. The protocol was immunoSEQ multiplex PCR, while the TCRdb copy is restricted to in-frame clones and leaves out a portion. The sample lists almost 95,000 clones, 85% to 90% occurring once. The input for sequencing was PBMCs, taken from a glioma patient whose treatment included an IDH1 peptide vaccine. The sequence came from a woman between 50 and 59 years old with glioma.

For the CDR3, the DNA is TGTGCCACCAGCAGGGGGATTCCACGTTACACTGAAGCTTTCTTT. It is translated as CATSRGIPRYTEAFF. The chain is built from TRBV15 and TRBJ1-1; D gene ambiguous. CDR1 and CDR2 from the germline V gene are LNHNV and YYDKDF (reference sequence). Trimming shortened V by 3 bases and J by 3 bases, and 14 bases separated the two germline ends. This CDR3 spans 15 amino acids.